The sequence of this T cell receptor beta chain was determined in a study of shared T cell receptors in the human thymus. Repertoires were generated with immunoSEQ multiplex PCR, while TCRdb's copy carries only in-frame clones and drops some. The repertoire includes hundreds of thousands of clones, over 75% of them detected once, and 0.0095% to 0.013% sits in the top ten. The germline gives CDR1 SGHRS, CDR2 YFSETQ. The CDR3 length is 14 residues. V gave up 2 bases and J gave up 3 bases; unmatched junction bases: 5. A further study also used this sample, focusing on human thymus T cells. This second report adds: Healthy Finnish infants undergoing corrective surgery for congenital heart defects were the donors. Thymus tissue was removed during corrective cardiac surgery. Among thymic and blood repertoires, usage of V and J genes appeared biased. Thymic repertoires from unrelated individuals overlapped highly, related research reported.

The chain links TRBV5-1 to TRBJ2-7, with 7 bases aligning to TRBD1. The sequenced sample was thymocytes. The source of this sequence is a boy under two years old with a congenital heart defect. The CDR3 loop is CASSFVTGIYEQYF. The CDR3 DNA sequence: TGCGCCAGCAGCTTCGTGACAGGGATCTACGAGCAGTACTTC.